This TCR beta chain was documented in a study of blood T cell repertoires in COVID-19. Study-wide context: The United States, Italy and Spain provided the acute and convalescent COVID-19 samples.

Clones were read by immunoSEQ multiplex PCR, and TCRdb kept only the in-frame ones, dropping some. The data show about 150,000 clones, about 83% seen once. This CDR3 contains 19 residues. CDR1 and CDR2 from the germline V gene are LNHDA and SQIVND (reference sequence). V trimming: 2 bases; J trimming: 0 bases; junction bases outside the gene matches: 7. The source is a woman in her fifties or sixties with COVID-19, enrolled during active disease. The chain joins TRBV19 to TRBJ2-4; 13 bases are a match to TRBD2. Sequenced material: peripheral blood. The DNA for the CDR3 is TGTGCCAGTAGTATAACCCCGGGACTAGCGGGGTTAGCCAAAAACATTCAGTACTTC. Protein: CASSITPGLAGLAKNIQYF. Complete variable domain (other parts from reference TRBV19 and TRBJ2-4): DGGITQSPKYLFRKEGQNVTLSCEQNLNHDAMYWYRQDPGQGLRLIYYSQIVNDFQKGDIAEGYSVSREKKESFPLTVTSAQKNPTAFYLCASSITPGLAGLAKNIQYFGAGTRLSVL.